Listed below are T cell receptor beta chains from one sample, sequenced in a study of T cells in Graves' hyperthyroidism and ophthalmopathy. TCRdb called the multiplex PCR reads again in MiXCR, with one record for every CDR3 protein. The sample consists of around 420,000 distinct CDR3 sequences, 15% to 19% of them appearing once. The sample consisted of blood. Receptor source: a woman aged 18-29 years with Graves' hyperthyroidism. Each CDR3 is given with its conserved first and last residue. A D gene is named only where the DNA matches it firmly. Size values are once, few and many counts, or a class for expanded clones, and some rows have none.

V gene	clone size	D gene	CDR3 length	J gene	CDR3 protein	CDR3 DNA
TRBV18	many	-	17	TRBJ2-3	CASSPVPAGARTDTQYF	TGTGCCAGCTCACCAGTCCCCGCAGGAGCCCGCACAGATACGCAGTATTTT
TRBV18	many	-	15	TRBJ1-1	CASSPPRGTRREAFF	TGTGCCAGCTCACCACCGAGGGGGACACGACGAGAAGCTTTCTTT
TRBV19	few	-	15	TRBJ1-5	CASSVYKGLNQPQHF	TGTGCCAGTAGTGTATACAAGGGGCTCAATCAGCCCCAGCATTTT
TRBV19	few	-	13	TRBJ1-1	CASMGEVLGEAFF	TGTGCCAGTATGGGGGAGGTCTTAGGTGAAGCTTTCTTT
TRBV15	few	-	17	TRBJ2-7	CATSRDPPGGLSYEQYF	TGTGCCACCAGCAGAGATCCCCCGGGGGGCCTTTCCTACGAGCAGTACTTC
TRBV18	many	TRBD1	14	TRBJ2-7	CASSPGTAKIEQYF	TGTGCCAGCTCACCGGGGACAGCCAAAATCGAGCAGTACTTC
TRBV19	few	TRBD2	17	TRBJ2-1	CASSPQRLAGGYNEQFF	TGTGCCAGTAGCCCCCAAAGACTAGCGGGAGGGTACAATGAGCAGTTCTTC
TRBV28	many	-	12	TRBJ1-2	CASSGTSYGYTF	TGTGCCAGCAGTGGTACTAGCTATGGCTACACCTTC
TRBV19	-	TRBD2	16	TRBJ2-1	CASSETLAGEPYGQFF	TGTGCCAGTAGCGAAACCCTAGCGGGAGAGCCGTATGGGCAGTTCTTC
TRBV11-1	few	TRBD2	16	TRBJ2-1	CASSLLAGPYRDERFF	TGTGCCAGCAGCTTACTAGCGGGACCCTACAGGGATGAGCGGTTCTTC
TRBV4-2	-	-	16	TRBJ1-1	CASSPSYEGENTEAFF	TGTGCCAGCAGCCCGAGCTATGAGGGAGAGAACACTGAAGCTTTCTTT
TRBV25-1	-	-	13	TRBJ1-5	CASSDYGNQPQHF	TGTGCCAGCAGTGATTATGGGAATCAGCCCCAGCATTTT
TRBV19	few	TRBD2	17	TRBJ2-1	CASSMRLLAGVENEQFF	TGTGCCAGTAGTATGCGGCTACTAGCGGGAGTCGAGAATGAGCAGTTCTTC
TRBV7-8	many	TRBD1	17	TRBJ1-1	CASSSDRVSSRDTEAFF	TGTGCCAGCAGCTCCGACAGGGTTTCGTCCCGCGACACTGAAGCTTTCTTT
TRBV11-2	many	TRBD2	17	TRBJ2-1	CASSSGLAGLVLGEQFF	TGTGCCAGCAGCTCGGGACTAGCGGGATTGGTTTTGGGTGAGCAGTTCTTC
TRBV20-1	many	-	10	TRBJ2-1	CSASWSEQFF	TGCAGTGCTAGTTGGTCAGAGCAGTTCTTC
TRBV2	many	-	12	TRBJ2-3	CASGDPLDTQYF	TGTGCCAGCGGGGACCCTTTAGATACGCAGTATTTT
TRBV5-6	many	TRBD2	16	TRBJ2-1	CASTEEISSGRHEQFF	TGTGCCAGCACCGAAGAGATCTCTAGCGGGAGACATGAGCAGTTCTTC
TRBV6-1	-	TRBD2	20	TRBJ2-3	CASRPGTADGLAGGPDTQYF	TGTGCCAGCAGACCTGGGACTGCCGACGGACTAGCGGGAGGGCCAGATACGCAGTATTTT
TRBV20-1	few	-	16	TRBJ1-4	CSARPPGRATNEKLFF	TGCAGTGCTAGACCTCCCGGAAGGGCCACTAATGAAAAACTGTTTTTT
TRBV6-1	-	-	11	TRBJ2-7	CASTMSYEQYF	TGTGCCAGCACCATGAGCTACGAGCAGTACTTC
TRBV3-1	few	TRBD1	16	TRBJ2-5	CASSQEGQAIGETQYF	TGTGCCAGCAGCCAAGAGGGACAGGCAATTGGGGAGACCCAGTACTTC
TRBV25-1	-	-	15	TRBJ1-1	CASSDIGSLNTEAFF	TGTGCCAGCAGTGATATAGGCAGCTTGAACACTGAAGCTTTCTTT
TRBV6-1	-	TRBD2	16	TRBJ2-1	CASRARSGGGGNEQFF	TGTGCCAGCAGAGCCAGGAGCGGGGGAGGGGGCAATGAGCAGTTCTTC
TRBV28	-	-	13	TRBJ2-3	CASHSGTTDTQYF	TGTGCCAGCCATTCCGGGACCACAGATACGCAGTATTTT
TRBV10-3	-	-	16	TRBJ2-7	CAISETGRPKTYEQYF	TGTGCCATCAGTGAGACCGGACGGCCAAAGACCTACGAGCAGTACTTC
TRBV6-1	many	-	12	TRBJ1-1	CASRGTYTEAFF	TGTGCCAGCAGGGGGACTTACACTGAAGCTTTCTTT
TRBV6-1	many	TRBD2	13	TRBJ2-1	CASRLAAYNEQFF	TGTGCCAGCAGGCTAGCGGCCTACAATGAGCAGTTCTTC
TRBV28	few	-	14	TRBJ1-2	CASSLGVSNYGYTF	TGTGCCAGCAGTTTAGGGGTTTCTAACTATGGCTACACCTTC
TRBV19	-	-	13	TRBJ2-2	CASSIVNTGELFF	TGTGCCAGTAGTATAGTGAACACCGGGGAGCTGTTTTTT
TRBV6-1	few	TRBD2	19	TRBJ2-1	CASSESLAVIAGGHNEQFF	TGTGCCAGCAGTGAATCCTTGGCGGTAATAGCGGGGGGGCACAATGAGCAGTTCTTC
TRBV10-3	-	TRBD2	16	TRBJ2-5	CAISPLGRESQETQYF	TGTGCCATCAGCCCGTTGGGGCGGGAGAGCCAAGAGACCCAGTACTTC
TRBV12-3/TRBV12-4	many	-	14	TRBJ1-2	CASSLSGSNYGYTF	TGTGCCAGCAGTTTATCTGGCAGTAACTATGGCTACACCTTC
TRBV28	many	-	15	TRBJ1-6	CASSLRAGVRSPLHF	TGTGCCAGCAGTTTACGAGCAGGGGTTAGGTCACCCCTCCACTTT
TRBV4-3	many	-	14	TRBJ2-7	CASSQDIAAYEQYF	TGCGCCAGCAGCCAAGACATAGCGGCCTACGAGCAGTACTTC
TRBV13	few	TRBD2	14	TRBJ2-1	CASSLETSGHEQFF	TGTGCCAGCAGCTTAGAGACTAGCGGGCACGAGCAGTTCTTC
TRBV6-1	-	TRBD1	15	TRBJ2-3	CASSDNRGGTDTQYF	TGTGCCAGCAGTGACAACAGGGGGGGCACAGATACGCAGTATTTT
TRBV20-1	many	TRBD2	15	TRBJ2-3	CSARSLAESTDTQYF	TGCAGTGCTAGGAGCCTAGCGGAGAGCACAGATACGCAGTATTTT
TRBV10-3	many	TRBD1	15	TRBJ2-7	CAISESMDRGHEQYF	TGTGCCATCAGTGAGTCGATGGACAGGGGCCACGAGCAGTACTTC
TRBV5-1	-	TRBD1	13	TRBJ2-7	CASSQTGFNEQYF	TGCGCCAGCAGCCAGACAGGGTTTAACGAGCAGTACTTC
TRBV9	many	-	17	TRBJ1-1	CASSDSRRDLGNTEAFF	TGTGCCAGCAGCGATTCTCGTCGGGACCTGGGGAACACTGAAGCTTTCTTT
TRBV5-1	-	TRBD1	15	TRBJ1-6	CASRARQGDTSPLHF	TGCGCCAGCCGCGCCCGACAGGGCGATACTTCACCCCTCCACTTT
TRBV19	few	-	14	TRBJ1-5	CASSIMEGGQPQHF	TGTGCCAGTAGTATAATGGAAGGGGGACAGCCCCAGCATTTT
TRBV5-1	-	-	15	TRBJ2-2	CASSRIGPNTGELFF	TGCGCCAGCAGCCGTATCGGCCCGAACACCGGGGAGCTGTTTTTT
TRBV19	few	TRBD1	15	TRBJ1-1	CASSPYRGMGAEAFF	TGTGCCAGTAGTCCATACAGGGGAATGGGCGCTGAAGCTTTCTTT
TRBV5-6	-	-	17	TRBJ2-2	CASSPPRLSYNTGELFF	TGTGCCAGCAGCCCCCCTCGCCTATCCTACAACACCGGGGAGCTGTTTTTT
TRBV4-3	-	-	16	TRBJ1-6	CASSLDRDTYNSPLHF	TGCGCCAGCAGCCTAGACCGGGACACCTATAATTCACCCCTCCACTTT
TRBV2	many	-	16	TRBJ1-5	CASSDGGRVDNQPQHF	TGTGCCAGCAGTGATGGGGGGCGGGTTGACAATCAGCCCCAGCATTTT
TRBV6-1	many	-	17	TRBJ2-7	CASSRTRGDLNNYEQYF	TGTGCCAGCAGCCGTACAAGGGGGGACTTAAACAACTACGAGCAGTACTTC
TRBV20-1	many	-	13	TRBJ1-1	CSARGDTNTEAFF	TGCAGTGCTAGGGGAGACACGAACACTGAAGCTTTCTTT
TRBV7-6	-	TRBD1	13	TRBJ1-1	CASSRDRNTEAFF	TGTGCCAGCAGTAGGGACAGAAACACTGAAGCTTTCTTT
TRBV5-4	many	TRBD2	15	TRBJ2-1	CASRFDLAAHNEQFF	TGTGCCAGCCGGTTTGATCTAGCGGCCCACAATGAGCAGTTCTTC
TRBV7-9	many	TRBD2	14	TRBJ2-3	CAGGTSGSSDTQYF	TGTGCCGGCGGGACTAGCGGGAGCTCAGATACGCAGTATTTT
TRBV5-6	many	-	16	TRBJ2-1	CASRSRQASSYNEQFF	TGTGCCAGCAGATCCCGACAGGCCAGCTCCTACAATGAGCAGTTCTTC